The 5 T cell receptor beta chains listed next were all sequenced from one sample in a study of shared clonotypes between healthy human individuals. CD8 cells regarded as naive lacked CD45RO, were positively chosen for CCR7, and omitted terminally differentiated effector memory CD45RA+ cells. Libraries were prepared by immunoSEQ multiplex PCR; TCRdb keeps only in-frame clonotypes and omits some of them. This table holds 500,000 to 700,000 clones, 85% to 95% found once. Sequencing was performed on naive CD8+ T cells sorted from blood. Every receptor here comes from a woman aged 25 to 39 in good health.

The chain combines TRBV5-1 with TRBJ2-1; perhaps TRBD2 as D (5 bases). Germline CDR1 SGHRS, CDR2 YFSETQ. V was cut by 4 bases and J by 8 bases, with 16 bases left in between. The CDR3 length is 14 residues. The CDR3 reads CASSLKLARYEQFF. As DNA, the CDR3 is TGCGCCAGCAGCCTGAAGCTAGCTAGGTATGAGCAGTTCTTC.

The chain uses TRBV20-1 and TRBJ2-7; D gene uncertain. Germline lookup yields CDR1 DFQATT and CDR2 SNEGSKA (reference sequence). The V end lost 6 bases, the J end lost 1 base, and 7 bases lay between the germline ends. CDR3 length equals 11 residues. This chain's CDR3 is CSAKGSYEQYF. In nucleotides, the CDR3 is TGCAGTGCCAAGGGATCCTACGAGCAGTACTTC.

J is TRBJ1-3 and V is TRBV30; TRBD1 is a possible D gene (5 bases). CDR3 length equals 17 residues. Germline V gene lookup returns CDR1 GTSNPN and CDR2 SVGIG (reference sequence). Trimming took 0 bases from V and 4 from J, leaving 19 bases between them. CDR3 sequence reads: CAWSVLWQGRPGNTIYF. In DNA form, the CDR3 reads TGTGCCTGGAGTGTACTATGGCAGGGTCGGCCGGGAAACACCATATATTTT.

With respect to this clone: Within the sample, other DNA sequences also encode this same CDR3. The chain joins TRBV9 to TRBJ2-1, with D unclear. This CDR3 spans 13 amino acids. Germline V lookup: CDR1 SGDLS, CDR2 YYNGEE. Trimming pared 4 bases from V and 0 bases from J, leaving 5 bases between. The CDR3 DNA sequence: TGTGCCAGCAGCCCCAGCTCCTACAATGAGCAGTTCTTC. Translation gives CASSPSSYNEQFF.

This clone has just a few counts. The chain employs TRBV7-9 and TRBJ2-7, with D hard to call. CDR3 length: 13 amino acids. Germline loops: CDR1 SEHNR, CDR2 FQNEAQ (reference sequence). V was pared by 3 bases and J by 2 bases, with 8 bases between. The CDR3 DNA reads TGTGCCAGCAGCTTGGACGCAACCTACGAGCAGTACTTC. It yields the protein CASSLDATYEQYF.